The T cell receptor beta chain described here comes from a study of CXCR3-negative and CXCR3-positive naive CD8 T cells. The study, taken as a whole, reports: TCR interaction strength was inferred from TRB CDR3 physicochemistry, as CD5 matched across naive subsets. A higher hydrophobicity marked the TRB CDR3s of CXCR3-positive naive cells versus CXCR3-negative naive cells.

Libraries of TRB cDNA were made by 5' RACE and carried UMIs. Each CDR3 protein gets one entry in TCRdb, which reprocessed the 5' RACE reads and gives no DNA. Listed are tens of thousands of distinct CDR3 sequences; 0.5% to 0.6% falls within the top ten. As to this clonotype: Its antigen is unidentified.

Triplicate approximately 270,000-cell sorts were made of each CD8+ T cell subset. Germline CDR1 LNHNV, CDR2 YYDKDF (reference sequence). The CDR3 loop spans 14 amino acids. The receptor's source is a human donor in good health. Some clones in this sample may be carry-over from other donors' samples. The chain links TRBV15 to TRBJ1-5; no DNA is available, so the TRBD1 call from TCRdb remains unchecked. Input material: naive CXCR3+ CD8+ T cells from blood. The subset is: CD45RO-CCR7+CD27+CD95- naive CD8+ T cells expressing CXCR3 (TNR3+). CDR3: CATTTGGINQPQHF.